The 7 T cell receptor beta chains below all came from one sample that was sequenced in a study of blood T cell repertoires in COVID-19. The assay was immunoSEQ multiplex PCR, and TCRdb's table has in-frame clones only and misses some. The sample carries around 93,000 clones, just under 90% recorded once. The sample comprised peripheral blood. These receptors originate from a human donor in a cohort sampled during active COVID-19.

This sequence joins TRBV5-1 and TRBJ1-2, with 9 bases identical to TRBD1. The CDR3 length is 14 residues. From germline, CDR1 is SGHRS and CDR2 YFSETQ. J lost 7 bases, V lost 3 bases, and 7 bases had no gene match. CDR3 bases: TGCGCCAGCAGCTCGACAGGGGGAAGAGGTGGCTACACCTTC. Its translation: CASSSTGGRGGYTF.

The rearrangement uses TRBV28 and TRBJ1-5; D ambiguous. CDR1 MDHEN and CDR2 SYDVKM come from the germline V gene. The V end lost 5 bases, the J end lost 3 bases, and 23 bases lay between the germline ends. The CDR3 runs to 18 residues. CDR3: CASSPPLRILGDNQPQHF. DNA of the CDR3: TGTGCCAGCAGTCCCCCACTTCGCATCCTGGGAGACAATCAGCCCCAGCATTTT.

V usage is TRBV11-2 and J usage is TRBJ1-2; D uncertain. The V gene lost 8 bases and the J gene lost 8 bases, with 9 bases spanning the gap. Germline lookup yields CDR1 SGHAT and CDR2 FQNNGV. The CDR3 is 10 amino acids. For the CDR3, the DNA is TGTGCCAGCGGAGAAATCGGCTACACCTTC. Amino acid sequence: CASGEIGYTF.

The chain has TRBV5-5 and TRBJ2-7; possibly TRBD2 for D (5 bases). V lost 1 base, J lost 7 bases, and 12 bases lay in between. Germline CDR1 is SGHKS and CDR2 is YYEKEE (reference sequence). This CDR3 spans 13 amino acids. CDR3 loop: CASSLTDWAEQYF. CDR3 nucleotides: TGTGCCAGCAGCTTGACGGACTGGGCGGAGCAGTACTTC.

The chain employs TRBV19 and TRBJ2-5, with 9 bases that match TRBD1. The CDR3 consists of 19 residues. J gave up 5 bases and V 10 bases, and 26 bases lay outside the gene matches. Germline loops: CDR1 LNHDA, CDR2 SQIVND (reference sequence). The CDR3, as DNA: TGTGCCACCAGGTCCATAACGACACAGGGGGCGAGGGTCCAGGAGACCCAGTACTTC. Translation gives CATRSITTQGARVQETQYF.

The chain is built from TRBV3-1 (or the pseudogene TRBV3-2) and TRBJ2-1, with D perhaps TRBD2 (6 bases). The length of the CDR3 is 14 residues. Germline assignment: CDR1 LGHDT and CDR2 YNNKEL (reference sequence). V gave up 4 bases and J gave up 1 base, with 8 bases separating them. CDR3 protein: CASSLSGSYNEQFF. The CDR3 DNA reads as TGTGCCAGCAGCCTTAGCGGTTCCTACAATGAGCAGTTCTTC.

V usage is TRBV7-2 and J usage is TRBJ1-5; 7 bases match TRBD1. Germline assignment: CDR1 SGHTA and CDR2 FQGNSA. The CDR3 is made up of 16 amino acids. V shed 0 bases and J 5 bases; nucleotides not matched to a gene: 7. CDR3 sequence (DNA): TGTGCCAGCAGCTTAGCCGACACCAGGGGGGATCAGCCCCAGCATTTT. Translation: CASSLADTRGDQPQHF. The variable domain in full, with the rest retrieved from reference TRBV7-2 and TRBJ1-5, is GAGVSQSPSNKVTEKGKDVELRCDPISGHTALYWYRQSLGQGLEFLIYFQGNSAPDKSGLPSDRFSAERTGGSVSTLTIQRTQQEDSAVYLCASSLADTRGDQPQHFGDGTRLSIL.